This T cell receptor beta chain was sequenced in a study of cytomegalovirus exposure and HLA in healthy donors. For the study at large: There were 300 to 400 genotyped donors. Of these, about 80% fell in the genetic ancestry cluster associated with self-reported Caucasian donors. Study findings and constraints: A missense variant in DCLRE1C was later tied to TCR beta V- and J-gene trimming.

As to this clone: Its target is unknown.

Although they were nominally healthy when sampled, donors likely had unrecorded immune exposures. Primers: 60 Vbeta forward and 13 Jbeta reverse. Assay: immunoSEQ multiplex PCR; the TCRdb copy retains only in-frame clones and omits some. Altogether under 300,000 clones are present, about 90% being singletons, with the ten largest covering roughly 1.6%. The length of the CDR3 is 15 residues. Trimming removed 6 bases from V and 8 bases from J, with 20 bases in between. Germline V gives CDR1 MNHEY, CDR2 SVGAGI. The receptor comes from a girl aged 2-15 years in good health and CMV-seronegative. V usage is TRBV6-5 and J usage is TRBJ2-1; TRBD2 is a possible D gene (7 bases). Sequencing was carried out using PBMCs. CDR3 sequence: CASRPLDGGAHEQFF. CDR3 nucleotides: TGTGCCAGCAGACCCCTTGATGGGGGGGCTCATGAGCAGTTCTTC.